This T cell receptor (beta chain) was profiled in a study of T-cell reconstitution after alpha-beta-depleted transplantation in children (dated by TCRdb to the mid-2010s). Regarding the study in general: Using TCR repertoire profiling, the study followed T-cell immune reconstitution in a quantitative way in children after TCRalphabeta/CD19-depleted allogeneic hematopoietic cell transplantation.

Library generation was performed with PCR. Sequencer: Illumina HiSeq 2500. TCR library preparation used molecular barcoding, with unique molecular identifiers applied to normalize quantification of the TCRbeta repertoire. TCRdb reworked the public reads: Q25 trimming with fastp, MiXCR clone assembly, productive beta chains retained. Rows with a matching CDR3 protein are joined into one entry that keeps the most common DNA and genes. Recorded for this sample are some 200,000 distinct CDR3 sequences; around 9.7% of them occurred a single time. Of the sample, over 4.5% falls within the top ten clones. As to this clonotype: What antigen it recognizes has not been identified. No base qualities exist here, and no much larger clone lies one base off it.

Trimming at the junction amounts to 1 base on V and 5 bases on J, and the germline ends lie 5 bases apart. The cysteine opens and the phenylalanine closes a CDR3 of 12 amino acids. Only the CDR3 DNA stays, 36 bases, in frame from base 1. The sequence derives from a human donor who donated a stem cell graft to a child with SCID. The rearranged chain carries TRBV12-3 or TRBV12-4 and TRBJ1-1, with the identity of the D gene unclear. The material sequenced was PBMCs from the stem cell graft donor, taken from the stem cell graft. In nucleotide form, the sequence is TGTGCCAGCAGTTTAGAACCGACTGAAGCTTTCTTT. The translation is CASSLEPTEAFF.